The rows below give T cell receptor beta chains drawn from one sample of a study. TCRdb recomputed calls from the 5' RACE reads with MiXCR, one row per CDR3 protein. The data show just under 65,000 distinct CDR3 sequences, 20% to 25% seen once. The sequenced sample was memory CD4+ T cells sorted from a lymph node. The receptors stem from a female donor with breast cancer. Both conserved end residues are part of each CDR3. Fields, in order: V gene, clone size, J gene, D gene, CDR3 DNA, CDR3 protein. The D gene is left open where the match is weak. For some rows the clone size is stated as once, few or many, or as a class when expanded; others skip it.

>TRBV6-5|-|TRBJ2-5|-
TGTGCCAGCAGGGACAGTGCCAAAGAGACCCAGTACTTC
CASRDSAKETQYF
>TRBV7-2|-|TRBJ2-5|-
TGTGCCAGCAGCGCGACAGCTGTCCAAGAGACCCAGTACTTC
CASSATAVQETQYF
>TRBV11-2|few|TRBJ2-2|-
TGTGCCAGCAGCTTATTCTTCAATTCGAACACCGGGGAGCTGTTTTTT
CASSLFFNSNTGELFF
>TRBV29-1|many|TRBJ2-5|TRBD1
TGCAGCGCCGGACGACAGGGGGTCGGGGAGACCCAGTACTTC
CSAGRQGVGETQYF
>TRBV5-1|many|TRBJ1-1|-
TGCGCCAGCAGCTTTGGGTTAAGGTTAAACACTGAAGCTTTCTTT
CASSFGLRLNTEAFF
>TRBV24-1|few|TRBJ2-1|TRBD1
TGTGCCACCAGTGATTTGGACAGGGTTGGAGAGCAGTTCTTC
CATSDLDRVGEQFF
>TRBV19|-|TRBJ1-5|TRBD1
TGTGCCAGTAGTATAACAGGGGGCAGCAATCAGCCCCAGCATTTT
CASSITGGSNQPQHF
>TRBV6-5|-|TRBJ2-6|-
TGTGCCAGCAGTTACGAGGCCCTCTCTGGGGCCAACGTCCTGACTTTC
CASSYEALSGANVLTF
>TRBV12-3/TRBV12-4|-|TRBJ1-2|TRBD1
TGTGCCAGCAGCGACAGGGAACTTTATGGCTACACCTTC
CASSDRELYGYTF
>TRBV6-5|-|TRBJ2-7|TRBD1
TGTGCCAGCAGTTCGAGACAGGGTCGTAAGGAGCAGTGCTTC
CASSSRQGRKEQCF
>TRBV20-1|many|TRBJ1-6|-
TGCAGTGCTAGAGATAAACAGGGCTATAATTCACCCCTCCACTTT
CSARDKQGYNSPLHF
>TRBV6-1|-|TRBJ2-4|-
TGTGCCAGCAGTGAAGGTCTAGCCAAAAACATTCAGTACTTC
CASSEGLAKNIQYF
>TRBV11-3|few|TRBJ2-2|-
TGTGCCAGCAGCTTAACGGTGGGGCTCCTATGGACCGGGGAGCTGTTTTTT
CASSLTVGLLWTGELFF
>TRBV14|-|TRBJ1-4|-
TGTGCCAGCAGCCAACTGACCGACAATGAAAAACTGTTTTTT
CASSQLTDNEKLFF
>TRBV7-2|many|TRBJ1-2|-
TGTGCCAGCAGCTTAGACAGAGGTTCGGGGGGCTACACCTTC
CASSLDRGSGGYTF
>TRBV7-2|-|TRBJ1-6|TRBD1
TGTGCCAGCAGCTCGGACAGGGTTGGATCACCCCTCCACTTT
CASSSDRVGSPLHF
>TRBV5-1|many|TRBJ2-7|TRBD1
TGCGCCAGCAGCCTGGGGACAGGGGGTCCCTACGAGCAGTACTTC
CASSLGTGGPYEQYF
>TRBV5-4|many|TRBJ2-3|TRBD2
TGTGCCAGCAGCTTGCTAGCGGAGTCAGATACGCAGTATTTT
CASSLLAESDTQYF
>TRBV20-1|many|TRBJ2-1|TRBD2
TGCAGTGCGGAAGGGACTAGCGTTTACAATGAGCAGTTCTTC
CSAEGTSVYNEQFF
>TRBV7-3|few|TRBJ2-1|-
TGTGCCAGCAGTCCAAGCTTCGGCTTTGGAAATGAGCAGTTCTTC
CASSPSFGFGNEQFF
>TRBV20-1|-|TRBJ2-1|-
TGCAGTGTAATACCCATAGGGGGTTTAAAGAATGAGCAGTTCTTC
CSVIPIGGLKNEQFF
>TRBV5-1|many|TRBJ1-1|-
TGCGCCAGCACCCCCGGATCAACCTCGGACACTGAAGCTTTCTTT
CASTPGSTSDTEAFF
>TRBV5-6|few|TRBJ2-3|TRBD2
TGTGCCAGCAGCGGGATGACTAGCGGGAGCAATACGCAGTATTTT
CASSGMTSGSNTQYF
>TRBV7-9|few|TRBJ2-7|-
TGTGCCAGCAGCTTAGGAGGGGGAGAAACGGACGAGCAGTACTTC
CASSLGGGETDEQYF
>TRBV19|-|TRBJ1-2|-
TGTGCCAGTAGAGAAGGCGCTAAATTCTATGGCTACACCTTC
CASREGAKFYGYTF